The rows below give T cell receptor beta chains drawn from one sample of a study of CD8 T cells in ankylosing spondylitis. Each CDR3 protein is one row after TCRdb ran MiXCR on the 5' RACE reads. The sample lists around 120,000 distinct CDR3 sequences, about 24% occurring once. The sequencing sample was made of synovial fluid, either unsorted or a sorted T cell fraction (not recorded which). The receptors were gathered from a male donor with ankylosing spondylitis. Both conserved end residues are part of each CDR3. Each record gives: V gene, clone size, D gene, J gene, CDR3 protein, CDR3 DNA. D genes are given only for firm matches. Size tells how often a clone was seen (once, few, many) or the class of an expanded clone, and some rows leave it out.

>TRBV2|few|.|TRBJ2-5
CASGQFQETQYF
TGTGCCAGCGGACAGTTTCAAGAGACCCAGTACTTC
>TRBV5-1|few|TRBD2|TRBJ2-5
CASSLSGTSEETQYF
TGCGCCAGCAGCCTCTCCGGGACTAGCGAAGAGACCCAGTACTTC
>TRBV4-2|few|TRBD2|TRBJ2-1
CASSQVLGPGGYNEQFF
TGTGCCAGCAGCCAAGTCTTGGGACCGGGAGGCTACAATGAGCAGTTCTTC
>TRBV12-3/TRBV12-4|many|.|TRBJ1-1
CASSSLMNTEAFF
TGTGCCAGCAGTTCCCTAATGAACACTGAAGCTTTCTTT
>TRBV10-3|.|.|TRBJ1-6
CAISRDEGYNSPLHF
TGTGCCATCAGCCGCGATGAGGGCTATAATTCACCCCTCCACTTT
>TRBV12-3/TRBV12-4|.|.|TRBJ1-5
CASTSSVGKSNQPQHF
TGTGCCAGCACCTCCAGTGTGGGAAAAAGCAATCAGCCCCAGCATTTT
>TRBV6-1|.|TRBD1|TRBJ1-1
CASSTNRGTEAFF
TGTGCCAGCAGCACAAACAGGGGCACTGAAGCTTTCTTT
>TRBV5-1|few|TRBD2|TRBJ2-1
CASSLAPAAGVGEQFF
TGCGCCAGCAGCTTGGCTCCAGCGGCGGGAGTAGGTGAGCAGTTCTTC
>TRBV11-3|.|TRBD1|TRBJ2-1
CASSLRQGAVNEQFF
TGTGCCAGCAGCCTCCGACAGGGGGCCGTCAATGAGCAGTTCTTC
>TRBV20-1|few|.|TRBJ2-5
CSAPGGLRGETQYF
TGCAGTGCCCCTGGGGGATTGCGTGGGGAGACCCAGTACTTC
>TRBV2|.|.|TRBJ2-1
CASSEAHYAGNNEQFF
TGTGCCAGCAGTGAAGCCCACTACGCGGGCAACAATGAGCAGTTCTTC
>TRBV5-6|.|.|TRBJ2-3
CASSLRRGDTQYF
TGTGCCAGCAGCTTGAGAAGGGGAGATACGCAGTATTTT
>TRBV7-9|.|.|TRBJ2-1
CASSLGGTAQEQFF
TGTGCCAGCAGCTTAGGGGGGACTGCTCAGGAGCAGTTCTTC
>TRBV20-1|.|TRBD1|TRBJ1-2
CSASTSGGAGGYTF
TGCAGTGCTAGTACATCAGGGGGCGCGGGGGGCTACACCTTC
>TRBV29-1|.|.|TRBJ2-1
CSVDRANEQFF
TGCAGCGTTGACAGGGCCAATGAGCAGTTCTTC
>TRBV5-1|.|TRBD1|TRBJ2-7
CASSLGDSKISYEQYF
TGCGCCAGCAGCCTCGGGGACAGTAAAATCTCCTACGAGCAGTACTTC
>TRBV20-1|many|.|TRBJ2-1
CSARDLAEIDEQFF
TGCAGTGCTAGAGATCTGGCAGAGATCGATGAGCAGTTCTTC
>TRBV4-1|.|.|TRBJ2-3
CASSQERTGTRMWTDTQYF
TGCGCCAGCAGCCAAGAACGAACCGGGACTCGGATGTGGACAGATACGCAGTATTTT
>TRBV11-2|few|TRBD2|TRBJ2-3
CASSRGGRGPDTQYF
TGTGCCAGCAGTAGGGGCGGGAGAGGACCAGATACGCAGTATTTT
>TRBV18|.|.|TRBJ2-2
CASSRGSVGELFF
TGTGCCAGCTCACGGGGGAGCGTCGGGGAGCTGTTTTTT
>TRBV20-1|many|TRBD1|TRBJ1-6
CSAKTGNSPLHF
TGCAGTGCTAAGACAGGGAATTCACCCCTCCACTTT
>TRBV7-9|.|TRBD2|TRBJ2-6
CASSLGGSSGANVLTF
TGTGCCAGCAGCTTGGGCGGGAGCTCTGGGGCCAACGTCCTGACTTTC
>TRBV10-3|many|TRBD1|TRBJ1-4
CAISESGQGGEKLFF
TGTGCCATCAGTGAGTCTGGACAGGGCGGAGAAAAACTGTTTTTT
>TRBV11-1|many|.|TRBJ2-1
CASLMWGLGESSYNEQFF
TGTGCCAGCTTGATGTGGGGATTGGGCGAGAGCTCCTACAATGAGCAGTTCTTC
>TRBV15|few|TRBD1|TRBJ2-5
CATSRGTGGETQYF
TGTGCCACCAGCAGGGGGACAGGGGGGGAGACCCAGTACTTC
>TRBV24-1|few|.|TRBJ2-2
CATSIGRNANTGELFF
TGTGCCACCAGTATCGGCAGGAACGCGAACACCGGGGAGCTGTTTTTT
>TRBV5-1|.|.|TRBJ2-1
CASSPGFYNEQFF
TGCGCCAGCAGCCCCGGGTTCTACAATGAGCAGTTCTTC
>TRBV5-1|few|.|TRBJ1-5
CASRDTPGGNQPQHF
TGCGCCAGCCGGGACACCCCAGGCGGCAATCAGCCCCAGCATTTT